The 32 T cell receptor beta chains given below trace back to one sample, sequenced in a study of T cell repertoires in cytomegalovirus infection. TCRdb ran MiXCR on the reads and lists one entry per CDR3 protein. The sample holds tens of thousands of distinct CDR3 sequences, about 18% seen once. Antigens for these TCRs are unknown. This specimen was CD8+ T cells from cultured PBMCs, taken from culture after CMV antigen stimulation. Source of these receptors: a human donor in good health (CMV status not recorded). Some clones in this sample may be carry-over from other donors' samples.

This clonotype was observed many times. The chain employs TRBV7-9 and TRBJ2-3, with D possibly being TRBD2 (6 bases). Germline V gives CDR1 SEHNR, CDR2 FQNEAQ (reference sequence). The CDR3 consists of 18 residues. V gave up 5 bases and J gave up 0 bases, with 21 bases separating them. The CDR3 spells CASSPTGSLAISTDTQYF. CDR3 DNA sequence: TGTGCCAGCAGCCCTACGGGGTCCCTAGCGATCAGCACAGATACGCAGTATTTT.

This rearrangement joins TRBV7-9 to TRBJ2-1; D call uncertain. Germline lookup yields CDR1 SEHNR and CDR2 FQNEAQ (reference sequence). V was clipped by 6 bases and J by 8 bases, with 14 bases between them. The CDR3 contains 13 residues. This chain's CDR3 is CASRKASADEQFF. DNA of the CDR3: TGTGCCAGCAGAAAAGCCTCGGCGGATGAGCAGTTCTTC.

In its sample, this clonotype was seen a few times. The J gene is TRBJ1-1, the V gene TRBV10-3; D is unclear. This CDR3 is 12 amino acids long. Deletions cut 3 bases from V and 6 bases from J, with 8 bases between. Germline CDR1 reads ENHRY; CDR2 reads SYGVKD. The CDR3 loop is CAISDLRSEAFF. CDR3 DNA sequence: TGTGCCATCAGTGATCTCCGATCTGAAGCTTTCTTT.

The DNA of the CDR3 is TGTGCCATCTCTACCCCCGGGACAGGTGGTTCACCCCTCCACTTT. Protein product: CAISTPGTGGSPLHF. The chain joins TRBV12-3 or TRBV12-4 to TRBJ1-6, with 8 bases that match TRBD1. The CDR3 is 15 residues long. Trimming at V came to 10 bases and at J to 9 bases, leaving 14 bases not matched to a gene.

This clonotype occurred a few times. The chain combines TRBV4-3 with TRBJ2-3, with D maybe TRBD1 (5 bases). In germline, CDR1 is LGHNA, CDR2 YSLEER. The CDR3 consists of 17 residues. Between the trimmed V and J ends, which lost 0 bases and 5 bases, there was a span of 18 bases. CDR3 bases: TGCGCCAGCAGCCAAGAAGGGGCACCCAGTTTCGGAGATACGCAGTATTTT. This gives the protein CASSQEGAPSFGDTQYF.

The chain carries TRBV12-3 or TRBV12-4 and TRBJ1-1, with unresolved D. The CDR3 contains 14 residues. Trimming stripped 3 bases from V and 0 bases from J, with 8 bases between. The CDR3 DNA follows: TGTGCCAGCAGTTTTAACAGTATGAACACTGAAGCTTTCTTT. It is translated as CASSFNSMNTEAFF.

This clonotype appeared a few times. The rearrangement links TRBV15 to TRBJ2-7; 10 bases fit TRBD1. Germline lookup yields CDR1 LNHNV and CDR2 YYDKDF (reference sequence). The CDR3 runs 16 residues. After removal of 1 base from V and 5 bases from J, the junction contained 8 bases not matched to a gene. CDR3 region: CATSRGSGTGDHEQYF. CDR3 DNA: TGTGCCACCAGCAGAGGTTCCGGGACAGGGGACCACGAGCAGTACTTC. Using reference TRBV15 and TRBJ2-7 for the parts outside the CDR3, the full variable domain is DAMVIQNPRYQVTQFGKPVTLSCSQTLNHNVMYWYQQKSSQAPKLLFHYYDKDFNNEADTPDNFQSRRPNTSFCFLDIRSPGLGDTAMYLCATSRGSGTGDHEQYFGPGTRLTVT.

The V gene is TRBV7-6, the J gene TRBJ2-1; D may correspond to TRBD1 or TRBD2 (5 bases each). Deletions cut 1 base from V and 6 bases from J, with 16 bases between. The CDR3 extends over 16 amino acids. Germline V gene data show CDR1 as SGHVS and CDR2 as FNYEAQ. The CDR3 loop reads CASSLDGTPIGNEQFF. The CDR3 coding sequence is TGTGCCAGCAGCTTAGATGGGACGCCGATCGGCAATGAGCAGTTCTTC.

In its sample, this clonotype is medium-sized. The rearrangement uses TRBV28 and TRBJ1-4; a possible D gene is TRBD1 (5 bases). V was cut by 7 bases and J by 4 bases, with 25 bases left in between. The germline CDR1 and CDR2 sequences are MDHEN and SYDVKM. The CDR3 is 18 amino acids. CDR3 region: CASTSLTRRLGGNEKLFF. The CDR3 nucleotides read TGTGCCAGCACCTCCCTCACAAGGCGTCTTGGGGGTAATGAAAAACTGTTTTTT.

This clonotype was picked up a small number of times. The chain employs TRBV10-3 and TRBJ1-1, with D perhaps matching TRBD1 (5 bases). This CDR3 is built from 14 residues. V lost 6 bases to trimming and J lost 5 bases, with 16 bases between them. Germline values: CDR1 ENHRY, CDR2 SYGVKD. In DNA form, the CDR3 reads TGTGCCATCAGAGGGGTTGGGTTGGATACTGAAGCTTTCTTT. It codes for CAIRGVGLDTEAFF.

This clonotype appeared a few times. The rearrangement uses TRBV28 and TRBJ2-1; 13 bases match TRBD2. Per the germline V gene, CDR1 is MDHEN and CDR2 is SYDVKM. V dropped 3 bases and J dropped 8; count of bases not matched to a gene: 7. The CDR3 consists of 16 residues. CDR3 residues: CASSFSRLAGGHEQFF. Written as DNA, the CDR3 is TGTGCCAGCAGTTTCTCCCGACTAGCGGGAGGCCATGAGCAGTTCTTC.

The genes are TRBV7-2 and TRBJ1-5, with no clear D. CDR1 is SGHTA, CDR2 FQGNSA, per germline. The ends were cut back, 0 bases at V and 3 bases at J, with 9 bases in the middle. The CDR3 is made up of 15 amino acids. The CDR3 DNA reads as TGTGCCAGCAGCTTAGCCCGGTGGCCCAATCAGCCCCAGCATTTT. It yields the protein CASSLARWPNQPQHF. The whole variable domain, filled in from reference TRBV7-2 and TRBJ1-5, reads GAGVSQSPSNKVTEKGKDVELRCDPISGHTALYWYRQSLGQGLEFLIYFQGNSAPDKSGLPSDRFSAERTGGSVSTLTIQRTQQEDSAVYLCASSLARWPNQPQHFGDGTRLSIL.

V and J are TRBV27 and TRBJ2-2; unclear D gene. The CDR3 sequence is 16 residues long. Trimming pared 0 bases from V and 0 bases from J, leaving 8 bases between. From germline, CDR1 is MNHEY and CDR2 SMNVEV (reference sequence). Written as DNA, the CDR3 is TGTGCCAGCAGTTTATCGGCATACTCGAACACCGGGGAGCTGTTTTTT. Residues: CASSLSAYSNTGELFF.

This clonotype was counted only a few times. This sequence joins TRBV7-9 and TRBJ2-3, with 7 bases aligning to TRBD1. This CDR3 contains 15 residues. Unmatched junction bases numbered 7, after V lost 5 bases and J lost 2 bases. Germline V gene lookup returns CDR1 SEHNR and CDR2 FQNEAQ (reference sequence). The CDR3 DNA sequence: TGTGCCAGCAGCCCGCGACAGGGATTCACAGATACGCAGTATTTT. This translates into CASSPRQGFTDTQYF. The full variable domain, its missing parts supplied by reference TRBV7-9 and TRBJ2-3, is DTGVSQNPRHKITKRGQNVTFRCDPISEHNRLYWYRQTLGQGPEFLTYFQNEAQLEKSRLLSDRFSAERPKGSFSTLEIQRTEQGDSAMYLCASSPRQGFTDTQYFGPGTRLTVL.

In its sample, this clonotype was seen a few times. The gene calls are TRBV7-2 and TRBJ2-2, with 9 bases aligning to TRBD2. V was clipped by 4 bases and J by 7 bases; unmatched bases: 7. CDR1 is SGHTA and CDR2 is FQGNSA in the germline V gene. The length of the CDR3 is 15 residues. CDR3 in DNA: TGTGCCAGCAGCTGCGGGGGGGGAGGGAGCGGGGAGCTGTTTTTT. It encodes CASSCGGGGSGELFF.

The chain uses TRBV7-2 and TRBJ2-3; no clear D. V gave up 5 bases and J gave up 1 base, with 19 bases separating them. Germline V CDR1 and CDR2: SGHTA, FQGNSA. The CDR3 covers 17 residues. The DNA for the CDR3 is TGTGCCAGCAGCCCCATACCGCGGCAGGAGCGCACAGATACGCAGTATTTT. It codes for CASSPIPRQERTDTQYF.

There are a few counts of this clonotype. J is TRBJ1-5 and V is TRBV6-6; 8 nucleotides agree with TRBD1. The J segment lost 0 bases and the V segment lost 7 bases, leaving 8 bases of the junction unmatched. Germline CDR1 and CDR2: MNHNY and SVGAGI (reference sequence). The CDR3 runs to 16 residues. CDR3 sequence (DNA): TGTGCCAGCATGCGGACAGGGCGGGGTAGCAATCAGCCCCAGCATTTT. Its translation is CASMRTGRGSNQPQHF.

V usage is TRBV7-9 and J usage is TRBJ1-2; TRBD1 matches 7 bases. V was pared by 5 bases and J by 2 bases, with 11 bases of the junction left unmatched. The germline gives CDR1 SEHNR, CDR2 FQNEAQ (reference sequence). The CDR3 totals 16 residues. CDR3 sequence reads: CASSPDRTRGNYGYTF. The CDR3 DNA reads TGTGCCAGCAGCCCGGACAGGACCAGGGGGAACTATGGCTACACCTTC.

J is TRBJ2-7 and V is TRBV29-1; a possible D gene is TRBD1 (6 bases). The CDR3 is made up of 13 amino acids. Trimming pared 4 bases from V and 2 bases from J, leaving 12 bases between. CDR1 and CDR2 (germline): SQVTM, ANQGSEA. The CDR3 is CSVVGTSTYEQYF. In DNA, the CDR3 is TGCAGCGTTGTAGGGACATCGACCTACGAGCAGTACTTC.

This clonotype was detected ten times or more. The genes are TRBV7-9 and TRBJ2-1; D is unresolved. Germline V gene data show CDR1 as SEHNR and CDR2 as FQNEAQ (reference sequence). The CDR3 length is 15 residues. The ends were cut back, 3 bases at V and 6 bases at J, with 15 bases in the middle. In DNA, the CDR3 is TGTGCCAGCAGCTTCATTGACAATGCCCTCAATGAGCAGTTCTTC. It codes for CASSFIDNALNEQFF. Together with reference TRBV7-9 and TRBJ2-1, the CDR3 gives the full variable domain: DTGVSQNPRHKITKRGQNVTFRCDPISEHNRLYWYRQTLGQGPEFLTYFQNEAQLEKSRLLSDRFSAERPKGSFSTLEIQRTEQGDSAMYLCASSFIDNALNEQFFGPGTRLTVL.

The chain combines TRBV6-1 with TRBJ2-7, with TRBD2 identical over 10 bases. Trimming cost V 8 bases and J 3 bases; bases outside gene matches: 7. This CDR3 region has 14 residues. CDR1 and CDR2 from the germline V gene are MNHNS and SASEGT. The CDR3 nucleotides read TGTGCCAGCCCTTCCGGGACTAGCGTCTACGAGCAGTACTTC. Protein product: CASPSGTSVYEQYF.

A few counts support this clonotype. The CDR3 DNA reads as TGTGCCAGCAGCCATAGTCCCGGGACACTCATGAACACTGAAGCTTTCTTT. Its protein product is CASSHSPGTLMNTEAFF. V gene TRBV6-5 combines with J gene TRBJ1-1, with D possibly matching TRBD1 (6 bases). The V gene's germline CDR1 is MNHEY and CDR2 SVGAGI. The CDR3 contains 17 residues. The V end was cut by 6 bases, the J end by 0 bases, with 20 bases between.

The chain joins TRBV28 to TRBJ2-4; D may be TRBD2 (5 bases). The CDR3 totals 16 residues. Germline assignment: CDR1 MDHEN and CDR2 SYDVKM. Trimming removed 3 bases from V and 6 bases from J, with 18 bases in between. The CDR3 bases are TGTGCCAGCAGTTTGTCGGACCCCGGAGAGGGAAACATTCAGTACTTC. It codes for CASSLSDPGEGNIQYF. The full variable domain, in which reference TRBV28 and TRBJ2-4 provide the parts outside the CDR3, is DVKVTQSSRYLVKRTGEKVFLECVQDMDHENMFWYRQDPGLGLRLIYFSYDVKMKEKGDIPEGYSVSREKKERFSLILESASTNQTSMYLCASSLSDPGEGNIQYFGAGTRLSVL.

This sequence joins TRBV25-1 and TRBJ1-1, with D unresolved. V was clipped by 4 bases and J by 0 bases, with 3 bases between them. The CDR3 spans 12 residues. The germline CDR1 and CDR2 sequences are MGHDK and SYGVNS. The CDR3 coding sequence is TGTGCCAGCAGTGTCGTGAACACTGAAGCTTTCTTT. The encoded protein is CASSVVNTEAFF.

This clonotype has only a few counts. This rearrangement joins TRBV7-2 to TRBJ2-5; 9 bases fit TRBD2. In germline, CDR1 is SGHTA, CDR2 FQGNSA. V dropped 4 bases and J dropped 7; count of bases not matched to a gene: 25. The CDR3 runs 20 residues. DNA for the CDR3: TGTGCCAGCAGCTGGGTGGACAGTATTCGGACTAGCGCGTATGGGGGGACCCAGTACTTC. It yields the protein CASSWVDSIRTSAYGGTQYF. The variable domain in full, with the rest retrieved from reference TRBV7-2 and TRBJ2-5, is GAGVSQSPSNKVTEKGKDVELRCDPISGHTALYWYRQSLGQGLEFLIYFQGNSAPDKSGLPSDRFSAERTGGSVSTLTIQRTQQEDSAVYLCASSWVDSIRTSAYGGTQYFGPGTRLLVL.

The rearrangement links TRBV7-6 to TRBJ2-5; D remains ambiguous. V was cut by 5 bases and J by 0 bases, with 13 bases left in between. CDR1 and CDR2 from the germline V gene are SGHVS and FNYEAQ. There are 15 residues in the CDR3. The CDR3 region is CASSTVTDYQETQYF. Written as DNA, the CDR3 is TGTGCCAGCAGCACTGTGACTGATTACCAAGAGACCCAGTACTTC.

This clonotype appeared a few times. This chain links TRBV7-3 with TRBJ1-6; D is ambiguous. The germline V gene has CDR1 SGHTA and CDR2 FQGTGA. The V gene lost 2 bases and the J gene lost 8 bases, with 10 bases spanning the gap. The CDR3 is 14 amino acids. CDR3 amino acids: CASSLEGMDSPLHF. The CDR3 DNA is TGTGCCAGCAGCTTAGAGGGAATGGATTCACCCCTCCACTTT.

The chain combines TRBV11-2 with TRBJ1-1, with 9 bases that match TRBD1. The CDR3 extends over 16 amino acids. The germline V gene encodes CDR1 SGHAT and CDR2 FQNNGV. V was clipped by 6 bases and J by 3 bases; unmatched bases: 11. In nucleotides, the CDR3 is TGTGCCAGCAGACCGGACAGGGGCAGCTTGGACACTGAAGCTTTCTTT. Its translation: CASRPDRGSLDTEAFF.

This clonotype was seen more than once but under ten times. The chain carries TRBV7-6 and TRBJ1-3; 9 nucleotides align to TRBD1. V was pared by 3 bases and J by 1 base, with 1 base of the junction left unmatched. This CDR3 contains 15 residues. From germline, CDR1 is SGHVS and CDR2 FNYEAQ. The CDR3 loop reads CASSLGQGSGNTIYF. For the CDR3, the DNA is TGTGCCAGCAGCTTGGGACAGGGATCTGGAAACACCATATATTTT.

The chain links TRBV6-2 or TRBV6-3 to TRBJ2-3; D is undetermined. The germline V gene encodes CDR1 MNHEY and CDR2 SVGEGT. This CDR3 is built from 11 residues. Trimming shortened V by 2 bases and J by 6 bases, and 3 bases separated the two germline ends. Written as DNA, the CDR3 is TGTGCCAGCAGTTACGGTGATACGCAGTATTTT. Its translation: CASSYGDTQYF.

This clonotype was counted only a few times. This chain uses TRBV4-1 with TRBJ2-7; D ambiguous. Germline lookup yields CDR1 MGHRA and CDR2 YSYEKL. The V end lost 4 bases, the J end lost 0 bases, and 7 bases lay between the germline ends. There are 13 residues in the CDR3. The CDR3 nucleotides are TGCGCCAGCAGCCTTCGATTCTCCTACGAGCAGTACTTC. It is translated as CASSLRFSYEQYF.

This clonotype was seen a few times. V is TRBV7-6 and J is TRBJ2-3; 9 bases agree with TRBD2. The ends lost 5 bases at V and 4 bases at J; junction bases unmatched: 13. The CDR3 extends over 17 amino acids. Germline CDR1 is SGHVS and CDR2 is FNYEAQ. CDR3: CASSVVPRAGGPDTQYF. CDR3 nucleotides: TGTGCCAGCAGCGTTGTGCCTAGGGCGGGAGGGCCAGATACGCAGTATTTT.